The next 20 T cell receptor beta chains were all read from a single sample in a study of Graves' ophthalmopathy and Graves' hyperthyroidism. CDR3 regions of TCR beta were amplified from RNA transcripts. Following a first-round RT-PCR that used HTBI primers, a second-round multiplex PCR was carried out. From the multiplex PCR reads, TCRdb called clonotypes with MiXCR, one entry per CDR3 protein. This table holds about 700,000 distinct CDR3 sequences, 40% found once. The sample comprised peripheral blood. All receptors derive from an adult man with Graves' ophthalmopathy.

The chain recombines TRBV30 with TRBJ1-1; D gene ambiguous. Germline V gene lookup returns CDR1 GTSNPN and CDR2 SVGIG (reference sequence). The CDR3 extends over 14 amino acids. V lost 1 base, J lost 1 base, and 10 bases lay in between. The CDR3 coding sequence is TGTGCCTGGAGTGCCGTGCAGTCGAACACTGAAGCTTTCTTT. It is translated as CAWSAVQSNTEAFF.

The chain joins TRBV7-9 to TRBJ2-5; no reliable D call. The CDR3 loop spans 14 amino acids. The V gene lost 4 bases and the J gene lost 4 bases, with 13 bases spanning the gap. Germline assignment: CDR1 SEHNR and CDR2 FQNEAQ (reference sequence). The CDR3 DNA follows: TGTGCCAGCAGCTCACCTCCCCCAGGAGAGACCCAGTACTTC. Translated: CASSSPPPGETQYF.

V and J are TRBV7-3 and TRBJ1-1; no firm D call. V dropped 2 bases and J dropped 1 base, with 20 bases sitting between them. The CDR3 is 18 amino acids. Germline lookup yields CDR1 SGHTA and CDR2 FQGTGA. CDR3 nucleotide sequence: TGTGCCAGCAGCTTAGAGGACCTTTTCACGTATTCGAACACTGAAGCTTTCTTT. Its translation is CASSLEDLFTYSNTEAFF.

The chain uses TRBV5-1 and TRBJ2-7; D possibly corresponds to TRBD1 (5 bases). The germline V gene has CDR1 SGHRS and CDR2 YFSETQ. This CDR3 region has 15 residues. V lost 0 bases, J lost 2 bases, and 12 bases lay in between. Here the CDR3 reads CASSLDDSSTYEQYF. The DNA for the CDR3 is TGCGCCAGCAGCTTGGATGACAGTTCGACCTACGAGCAGTACTTC.

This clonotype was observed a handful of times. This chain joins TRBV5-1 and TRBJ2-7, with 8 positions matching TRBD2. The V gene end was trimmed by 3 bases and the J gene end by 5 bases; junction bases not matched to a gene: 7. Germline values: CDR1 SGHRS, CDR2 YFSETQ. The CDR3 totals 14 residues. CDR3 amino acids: CASSSLAAGNEQYF. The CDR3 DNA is TGCGCCAGCAGCTCACTAGCGGCAGGGAACGAGCAGTACTTC.

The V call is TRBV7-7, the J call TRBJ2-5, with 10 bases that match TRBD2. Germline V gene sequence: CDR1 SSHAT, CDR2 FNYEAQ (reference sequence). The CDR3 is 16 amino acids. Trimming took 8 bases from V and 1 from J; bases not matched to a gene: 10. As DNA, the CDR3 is TGTGCCAGCTCACTTTCGCTAGCGGGGGTCCAAGAGACCCAGTACTTC. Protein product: CASSLSLAGVQETQYF. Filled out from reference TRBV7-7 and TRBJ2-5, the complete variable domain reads GAGVSQSPRYKVTKRGQDVTLRCDPISSHATLYWYQQALGQGPEFLTYFNYEAQPDKSGLPSDRFSAERPEGSISTLTIQRTEQRDSAMYRCASSLSLAGVQETQYFGPGTRLLVL.

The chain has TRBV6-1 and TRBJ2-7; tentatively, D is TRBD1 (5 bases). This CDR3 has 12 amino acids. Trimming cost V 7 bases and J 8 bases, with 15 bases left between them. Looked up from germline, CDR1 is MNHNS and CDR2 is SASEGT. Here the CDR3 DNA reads TGTGCCAGCAAAGGGGCGAGTGGCAAGCAGTACTTC. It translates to CASKGASGKQYF.

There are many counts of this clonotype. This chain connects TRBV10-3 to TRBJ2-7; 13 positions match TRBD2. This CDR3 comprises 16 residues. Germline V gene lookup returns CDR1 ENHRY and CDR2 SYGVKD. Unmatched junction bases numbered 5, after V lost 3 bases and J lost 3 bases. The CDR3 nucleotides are TGTGCCATCAGTGATATACTAGCGGGAGGGGGCTACGAGCAGTACTTC. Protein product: CAISDILAGGGYEQYF.

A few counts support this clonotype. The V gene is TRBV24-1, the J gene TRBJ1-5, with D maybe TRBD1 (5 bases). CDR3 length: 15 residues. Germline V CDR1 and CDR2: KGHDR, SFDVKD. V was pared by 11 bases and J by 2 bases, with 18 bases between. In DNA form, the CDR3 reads TGTGCCAGCAGGTCCAACAGGAGGGGCAATCAGCCCCAGCATTTT. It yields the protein CASRSNRRGNQPQHF.

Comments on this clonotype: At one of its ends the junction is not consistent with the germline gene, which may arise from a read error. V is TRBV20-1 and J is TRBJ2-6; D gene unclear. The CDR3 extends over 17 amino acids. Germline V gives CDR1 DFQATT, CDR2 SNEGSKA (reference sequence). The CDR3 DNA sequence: TGCAGTGCTGGAGACCTTATACGGAGCTCTGGGGCCAACGTCCTGACTTTC. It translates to CSAGDLIRSSGANVLTF.

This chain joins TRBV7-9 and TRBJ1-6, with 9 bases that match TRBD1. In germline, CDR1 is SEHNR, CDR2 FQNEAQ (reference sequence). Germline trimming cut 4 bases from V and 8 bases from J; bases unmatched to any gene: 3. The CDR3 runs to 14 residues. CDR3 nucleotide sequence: TGTGCCAGCAGCTACCGGGACAGGGATTCACCCCTCCACTTT. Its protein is CASSYRDRDSPLHF. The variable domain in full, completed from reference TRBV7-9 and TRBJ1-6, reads DTGVSQNPRHKITKRGQNVTFRCDPISEHNRLYWYRQTLGQGPEFLTYFQNEAQLEKSRLLSDRFSAERPKGSFSTLEIQRTEQGDSAMYLCASSYRDRDSPLHFGNGTRLTVT.

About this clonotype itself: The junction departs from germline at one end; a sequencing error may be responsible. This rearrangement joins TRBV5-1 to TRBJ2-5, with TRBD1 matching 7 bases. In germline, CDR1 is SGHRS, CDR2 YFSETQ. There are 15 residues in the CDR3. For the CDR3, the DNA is TGTGCCAGCAGCTCCGGGACAGTGATGCAAGAGACCCAGTACTTC. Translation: CASSSGTVMQETQYF.

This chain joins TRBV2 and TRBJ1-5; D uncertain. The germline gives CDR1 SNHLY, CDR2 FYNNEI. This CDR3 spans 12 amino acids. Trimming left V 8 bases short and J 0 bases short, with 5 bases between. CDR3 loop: CASGNSNQPQHF. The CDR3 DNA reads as TGTGCCAGCGGCAATAGCAATCAGCCCCAGCATTTT.

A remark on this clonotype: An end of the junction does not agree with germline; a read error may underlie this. CDR3 protein: CAISELPAGDNVLTF. The DNA of the CDR3 is TGTGCCATCAGTGAGTTGCCGGCAGGGGACAACGTCCTGACTTTC. This chain joins TRBV2 and TRBJ2-6; D is possibly TRBD1 (6 bases). The germline CDR1 and CDR2 sequences are SNHLY and FYNNEI. The CDR3 is 15 amino acids.

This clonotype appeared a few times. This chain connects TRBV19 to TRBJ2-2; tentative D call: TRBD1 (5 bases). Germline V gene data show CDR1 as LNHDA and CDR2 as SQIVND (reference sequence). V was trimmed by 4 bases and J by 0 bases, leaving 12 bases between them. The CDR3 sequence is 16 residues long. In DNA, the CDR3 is TGTGCCAGTAGTACACGGACATTCGCGAACACCGGGGAGCTGTTTTTT. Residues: CASSTRTFANTGELFF.

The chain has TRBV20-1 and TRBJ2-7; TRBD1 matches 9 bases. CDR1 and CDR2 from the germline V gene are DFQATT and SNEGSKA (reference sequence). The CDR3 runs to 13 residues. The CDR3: CSQRTGVSYEQYF. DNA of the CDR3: TGCAGCCAGAGGACAGGGGTCTCCTACGAGCAGTACTTC.

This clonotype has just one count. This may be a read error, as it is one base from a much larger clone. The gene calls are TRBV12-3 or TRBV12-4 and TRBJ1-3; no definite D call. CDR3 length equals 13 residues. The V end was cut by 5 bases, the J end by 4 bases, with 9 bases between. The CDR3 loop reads CASSSLGGNTIYF. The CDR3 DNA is TGTGCCAGCAGTAGTCTGGGAGGAAACACCATATATTTT.

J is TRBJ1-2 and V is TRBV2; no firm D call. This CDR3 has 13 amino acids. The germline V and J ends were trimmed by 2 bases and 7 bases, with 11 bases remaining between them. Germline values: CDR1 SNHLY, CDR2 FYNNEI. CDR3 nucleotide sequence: TGTGCCAGCAGTGAAATGGGGATGGGTGGCTACACCTTC. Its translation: CASSEMGMGGYTF. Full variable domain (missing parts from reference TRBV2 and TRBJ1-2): EPEVTQTPSHQVTQMGQEVILRCVPISNHLYFYWYRQILGQKVEFLVSFYNNEISEKSEIFDDQFSVERPDGSNFTLKIRSTKLEDSAMYFCASSEMGMGGYTFGSGTRLTVV.

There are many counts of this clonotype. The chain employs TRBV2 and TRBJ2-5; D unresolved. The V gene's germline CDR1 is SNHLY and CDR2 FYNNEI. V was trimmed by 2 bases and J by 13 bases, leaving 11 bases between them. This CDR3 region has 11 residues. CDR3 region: CASSELTQLYF. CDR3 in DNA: TGTGCCAGCAGTGAATTAACCCAATTGTACTTC.

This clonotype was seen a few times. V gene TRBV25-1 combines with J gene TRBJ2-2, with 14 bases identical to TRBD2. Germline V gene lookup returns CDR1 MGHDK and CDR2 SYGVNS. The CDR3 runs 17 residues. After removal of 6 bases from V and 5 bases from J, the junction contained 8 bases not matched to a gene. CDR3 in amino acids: CASSPGLAGGVTGELFF. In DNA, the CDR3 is TGTGCCAGCAGCCCCGGACTAGCGGGGGGAGTGACCGGGGAGCTGTTTTTT.